This note documents a single T cell receptor (beta chain) sequence. Between the trimmed V and J ends, which lost 5 bases and 3 bases, there was a span of 18 bases. CDR1 is SEHNR and CDR2 is FQNEAQ in the germline V gene (reference sequence). The CDR3 has 16 residues. This entry belongs to a study of human T cells and chemical hapten exposure. Overall study: Upper back patch tests used 0.01% DPC, scored after 6 days.

The sample's time point: patch test 3, about 24 weeks after DPC sensitization. Sample treatment: therapeutic diphenylcyclopropenone sensitization with weekly scalp DPC. Those who donated were patients with alopecia, 18 to 70 years of age, and suitable for DPC. Unique molecular identifiers were linked by the library to individual cDNA molecules. TCRdb reanalysed the RACE reads using MiXCR and keeps one entry per CDR3 protein. The data show 180,000 or so distinct CDR3 sequences, 24% seen once. This sequence joins TRBV7-9 and TRBJ2-3; tentatively, D is TRBD1 (6 bases). Sequenced material: whole blood, taken in connection with sensitization to the hapten diphenylcyclopropenone (DPC). The clonotype comes from a woman between 40 and 50 years old with alopecia areata. Some clones in this sample may be carry-over from other donors' samples. CDR3 loop: CASSVGRARGTDTQYF. CDR3 coding DNA: TGTGCCAGCAGCGTAGGAAGGGCCAGGGGAACAGATACGCAGTATTTT.